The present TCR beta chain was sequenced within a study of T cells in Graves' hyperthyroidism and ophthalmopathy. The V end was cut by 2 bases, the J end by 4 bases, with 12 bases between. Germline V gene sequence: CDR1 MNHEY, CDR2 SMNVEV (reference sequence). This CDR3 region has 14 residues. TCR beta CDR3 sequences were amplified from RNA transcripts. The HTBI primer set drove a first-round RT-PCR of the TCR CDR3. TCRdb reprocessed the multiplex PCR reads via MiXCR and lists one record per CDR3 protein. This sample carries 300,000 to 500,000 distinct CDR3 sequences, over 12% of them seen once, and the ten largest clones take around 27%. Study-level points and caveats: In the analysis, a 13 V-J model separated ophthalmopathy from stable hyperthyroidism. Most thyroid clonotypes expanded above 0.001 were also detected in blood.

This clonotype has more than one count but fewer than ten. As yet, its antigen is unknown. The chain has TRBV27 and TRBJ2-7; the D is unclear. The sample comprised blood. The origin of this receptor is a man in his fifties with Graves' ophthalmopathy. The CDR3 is CASSLSKGLYEQYF. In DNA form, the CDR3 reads TGTGCCAGCAGTTTAAGTAAGGGTTTGTACGAGCAGTACTTC.